The TCR beta chain under discussion was sequenced for a study of cytomegalovirus exposure and HLA in healthy donors. On the study more broadly: As an earlier analysis found, 150 million to 200 million T cells yielded approximately 100 million unique TCR beta sequences. Points from the study as a whole: A later analysis reportedly identified an Asian-associated ancestry cluster as carrying fewer N-insertions than the approximately 640-donor mean. A previous analysis found most TCR beta V segments productive roughly 87% or roughly 30% of the time. 87-base-pair reads could not separate some V segments, including TRBV6-2 and TRBV6-3.

Concerning this clone: Its antigen is unidentified.

13 Jbeta primers and 60 Vbeta primers were used for the PCR. Only in-frame clones appear in the TCRdb table, and some are missing; sequencing was by immunoSEQ multiplex PCR. The sample lists 140,000 to 150,000 clones, about 80% seen once, with less than 2% in the top ten. V was cut by 0 bases and J by 5 bases, with 20 bases left in between. CDR1 SGDLS and CDR2 YYNGEE come from the germline V gene. The CDR3 sequence is 17 residues long. The sequence was obtained from a woman aged 30 to 39 in good health and CMV-seronegative. Material: PBMCs. This chain uses TRBV9 with TRBJ2-5, with D perhaps TRBD2 (6 bases). This CDR3 reads CASSVGGGDPSFETQYF. The CDR3 DNA follows: TGTGCCAGCAGCGTAGGAGGCGGGGACCCCTCTTTTGAGACCCAGTACTTC.